This T cell receptor (beta chain) was sequenced during a study of PD-1 blockade in classical Hodgkin lymphoma. Study-level points and caveats: Relative to healthy donors, newly diagnosed patients reportedly had lower baseline TCR diversity, which was reported as lower still in relapsed/refractory patients.

Data came from immunoSEQ multiplex PCR; TCRdb stores just in-frame clones and leaves some out. This sample yields fewer than 55,000 clones, of which more than 75% are seen a single time; about a fifth belongs to the top ten. Time point indicated: cycle 4 day 1 (C4D1), after less than 7 weeks of nivolumab. Patients all relapsed after autologous stem cell transplantation, and there was variation in brentuximab vedotin exposure. This CDR3 contains 14 residues. CDR1 MDHEN and CDR2 SYDVKM come from the germline V gene. V gave up 5 bases and J gave up 2 bases, with 12 bases separating them. Concerning this clone itself: Its specificity is unknown.

The sample consisted of peripheral blood mononuclear cells (PBMCs), taken before the fourth cycle of nivolumab. The TCR originated in a human donor with classical Hodgkin lymphoma. This chain connects TRBV28 to TRBJ2-5, with unresolved D. CDR3 amino acids: CASSPPAAQETQYF. The DNA for the CDR3 is TGTGCCAGCAGTCCCCCCGCGGCTCAAGAGACCCAGTACTTC.